Each of the 11 T cell receptor beta chains below was sequenced from the same sample in a study. MiXCR was run by TCRdb on the 5' RACE reads, yielding one entry per CDR3 protein. This table has some 10,000 distinct CDR3 sequences, about 50% appearing once. Sequenced material: tumor-infiltrating naive CD4+ T cells sorted from the breast tumor. Subset indicated: naive CD4+ T cells, CD4+CD45RA+CD25-. The receptors derive from a female donor with breast cancer.

In the case of this clonotype: Likely a read error: the CDR3 ends without its conserved phenylalanine or tryptophan. The chain employs TRBV7-6 and TRBJ2-1; the D call may be TRBD1 or TRBD2 (6 bases each). Germline CDR1 reads SGHVS; CDR2 reads FNYEAQ. CDR3 length: 22 amino acids. The V end lost 1 base, the J end lost 7 bases, and 35 bases lay between the germline ends. DNA of the CDR3: TGTGCCAGCAGCTTAGGCGTGGCGGGTTCTTTTATGGCGGGACAAAAGAAGAATGAGCAGTTCTCC. It codes for CASSLGVAGSFMAGQKKNEQFS.

V gene TRBV5-1 combines with J gene TRBJ2-7, with 8 bases that match TRBD2. Germline V gives CDR1 SGHRS, CDR2 YFSETQ. This CDR3 comprises 15 residues. With V trimmed by 0 bases and J by 2 bases, 4 bases remained unmatched. This CDR3 is CASSLGPGLAYEQYF. The CDR3 DNA reads TGCGCCAGCAGCTTGGGGCCGGGACTAGCCTACGAGCAGTACTTC.

The V and J genes are TRBV7-2 and TRBJ2-2, with D unresolved. The CDR3 extends over 17 amino acids. Germline CDR1 is SGHTA and CDR2 is FQGNSA. V was trimmed by 5 bases and J by 2 bases, leaving 18 bases between them. CDR3 in DNA: TGTGCCAGCAGCATAAAGACGTTCCGAATTAACACCGGGGAGCTGTTTTTT. Translating gives CASSIKTFRINTGELFF.

The V and J genes are TRBV6-1 and TRBJ1-5; the D gene is possibly TRBD1 (5 bases). V was trimmed by 5 bases and J by 5 bases, leaving 13 bases between them. This CDR3 has 14 residues. CDR1 is MNHNS and CDR2 is SASEGT in the germline V gene. The CDR3 spells CASSSAQGHQPQHF. CDR3 DNA: TGTGCCAGCAGTTCAGCCCAGGGTCATCAGCCCCAGCATTTT.

This chain connects TRBV4-1 to TRBJ2-3; 9 bases align to TRBD2. J lost 12 bases, V lost 4 bases, and 8 bases had no gene match. The CDR3 contains 13 residues. CDR1 and CDR2 (germline): MGHRA, YSYEKL. The CDR3 region has the DNA TGCGCCAGCAGCCCGTTAGCGGGAGTATCTCAGTATTTT. Translation gives CASSPLAGVSQYF.

V is TRBV4-2 and J is TRBJ2-5; D remains unclear. Germline loops: CDR1 LGHNA, CDR2 YNFKEQ. The CDR3 is 13 residues long. Trimming shortened V by 0 bases and J by 9 bases, and 11 bases separated the two germline ends. The CDR3 DNA sequence: TGTGCCAGCAGCCAAGACGGCACCGCGGCCCAGTACTTC. Its protein product is CASSQDGTAAQYF.

The J gene is TRBJ1-1, the V gene TRBV20-1, with D perhaps TRBD1 (5 bases). CDR1 and CDR2 from the germline V gene are DFQATT and SNEGSKA (reference sequence). V was clipped by 1 base and J by 2 bases, with 11 bases between them. There are 14 residues in the CDR3. CDR3 residues: CSARGGGVNTEAFF. The CDR3 region has the DNA TGCAGTGCTAGAGGCGGGGGGGTTAACACTGAAGCTTTCTTT.

This clonotype was observed a few times. V usage is TRBV20-1 and J usage is TRBJ2-5; 8 bases are a match to TRBD2. The germline V gene has CDR1 DFQATT and CDR2 SNEGSKA (reference sequence). This CDR3 contains 15 residues. The V gene end was trimmed by 0 bases and the J gene end by 5 bases; junction bases not matched to a gene: 8. CDR3 sequence (DNA): TGCAGTGCTAGAGACCACACAGCGGGAGTTGAGACCCAGTACTTC. Residues: CSARDHTAGVETQYF.

This clonotype turned up a few times. The chain joins TRBV7-3 to TRBJ2-1; no clear D. V was cut by 3 bases and J by 4 bases, with 13 bases left in between. Germline V gene sequence: CDR1 SGHTA, CDR2 FQGTGA. This CDR3 region has 15 residues. CDR3 sequence reads: CASSFSAEGYNEQFF. As DNA, the CDR3 is TGTGCCAGCAGCTTTAGTGCTGAAGGATACAATGAGCAGTTCTTC.

This clonotype was observed a few times. V gene TRBV7-6 combines with J gene TRBJ2-7; 10 bases match TRBD2. CDR3 length: 14 amino acids. V trimming: 4 bases; J trimming: 0 bases; junction bases outside the gene matches: 0. Germline CDR1 is SGHVS and CDR2 is FNYEAQ. The CDR3 loop reads CASSSSGSSYEQYF. CDR3 coding DNA: TGTGCCAGCAGCTCTAGCGGGAGCTCCTACGAGCAGTACTTC.

This clonotype showed up just a few times. CDR3 sequence (DNA): TGCAGTGTACCAGGGCTGAACGAGCAGTACGTC. Its protein is CSVPGLNEQYV. The rearrangement joins TRBV20-1 to TRBJ2-7, with D tentatively TRBD1 (5 bases). Germline CDR1 is DFQATT and CDR2 is SNEGSKA (reference sequence). There are 11 residues in the CDR3. Trimming left V 7 bases short and J 5 bases short, with 12 bases between.